The 17 T cell receptor beta chains below all came from one sample that was sequenced in a study of molecular identifiers for immune sequencing clone quantification. TCRdb passed the PCR reads through MiXCR, listing each CDR3 protein once. This sample has about 510,000 distinct CDR3 sequences, with around 25% found just once. The specimen sequenced was naive CD8+ T cells from blood, with Jurkat cell RNA spiked in. Noted subset: FACS-sorted CD8+CD4-CCR7+CD45RA+ naive T cells. The receptors were gathered from a human donor in good health. Some libraries in this study had Jurkat cell RNA spiked in.

The V and J genes are TRBV7-9 and TRBJ2-4; TRBD1 agrees at 8 bases. The CDR3 is 14 amino acids. Per germline, CDR1 SEHNR and CDR2 FQNEAQ (reference sequence). The J segment lost 8 bases and the V segment lost 4 bases, leaving 7 bases of the junction unmatched. The CDR3 is CASSSQGEWDIQYF. The CDR3 DNA reads as TGTGCCAGCAGCTCACAGGGGGAATGGGACATTCAGTACTTC. Based on the CDR3 plus reference TRBV7-9 and TRBJ2-4, the full variable domain is DTGVSQNPRHKITKRGQNVTFRCDPISEHNRLYWYRQTLGQGPEFLTYFQNEAQLEKSRLLSDRFSAERPKGSFSTLEIQRTEQGDSAMYLCASSSQGEWDIQYFGAGTRLSVL.

In this sample, this clonotype turned up a few times. The rearrangement joins TRBV27 to TRBJ2-3, with TRBD2 as a possible D gene (6 bases). The CDR3 is 13 amino acids. The germline V gene has CDR1 MNHEY and CDR2 SMNVEV (reference sequence). Trimming stripped 6 bases from V and 4 bases from J, with 11 bases between. The DNA for the CDR3 is TGTGCCAGCAGCCACACTAGCTCAGATACGCAGTATTTT. This sequence encodes CASSHTSSDTQYF.

This clonotype was recorded a few times. CDR3 nucleotide sequence: TGTGCCACTGATTACGGACAGGGGAATCAGCCCCAGCATTTT. It encodes CATDYGQGNQPQHF. The V and J genes are TRBV6-6 and TRBJ1-5; 9 positions agree with TRBD1. The CDR3 has 14 residues. V gave up 10 bases and J gave up 4 bases; unmatched junction bases: 8. CDR1 and CDR2 from the germline V gene are MNHNY and SVGAGI (reference sequence).

The chain links TRBV5-5 to TRBJ2-3; 8 bases fit TRBD2. The V gene's germline CDR1 is SGHKS and CDR2 YYEKEE (reference sequence). CDR3 length equals 18 residues. V lost 4 bases and J lost 2; bases outside the gene matches: 15. The DNA for the CDR3 is TGTGCCAGCAGCCCGCTACGGGCTAGCGGGCTCTACACAGATACGCAGTATTTT. It yields the protein CASSPLRASGLYTDTQYF. Variable domain in full (rest from reference TRBV5-5 and TRBJ2-3): DAGVTQSPTHLIKTRGQQVTLRCSPISGHKSVSWYQQVLGQGPQFIFQYYEKEERGRGNFPDRFSARQFPNYSSELNVNALLLGDSALYLCASSPLRASGLYTDTQYFGPGTRLTVL.

This clonotype appeared a single time. A much larger clonotype is one base distant, so this may be a read error. This chain uses TRBV4-1 with TRBJ2-7; D unclear. CDR3 length: 15 residues. The V gene's germline CDR1 is MGHRA and CDR2 YSYEKL. For the CDR3, the DNA is TGCGCCAGCAGCCAAGATGTGGGCAGTTCCTACGCGCAGTACTTC. It translates to CASSQDVGSSYAQYF.

This clonotype was observed many times. V is TRBV28 and J is TRBJ1-1; D is uncertain. Germline CDR1 and CDR2: MDHEN and SYDVKM. V was trimmed by 1 base and J by 0 bases, leaving 12 bases between them. The CDR3 is 16 residues long. CDR3 protein: CASSLSLSEVNTEAFF. Here the CDR3 DNA reads TGTGCCAGCAGTTTATCTTTAAGTGAAGTGAACACTGAAGCTTTCTTT.

In the case of this clonotype: No conserved phenylalanine or tryptophan ends this CDR3, so it is likely a read error. This chain joins TRBV7-9 and TRBJ1-4, with D maybe TRBD1 (6 bases). V was cut by 5 bases and J by 7 bases, with 17 bases left in between. CDR1 is SEHNR, CDR2 FQNEAQ, per germline (reference sequence). This CDR3 spans 15 amino acids. CDR3 loop: CASSLTGTSGEKLFL. The CDR3 DNA reads as TGTGCCAGCAGCCTAACCGGGACATCGGGTGAAAAACTGTTTCTT.

In its sample, this clonotype was seen many times. This chain uses TRBV2 with TRBJ2-7, with a possible D match to TRBD1 (5 bases). This CDR3 region has 12 residues. V lost 8 bases and J lost 2, with 10 bases in between. Germline loops: CDR1 SNHLY, CDR2 FYNNEI. This CDR3 reads CASSGRAYEQYF. The CDR3 bases are TGTGCCAGCTCGGGCAGGGCCTACGAGCAGTACTTC.

Note on this clonotype: This may be a read error: a much more frequent sequence differs by one nucleotide. The genes are TRBV29-1 and TRBJ2-7; a weak D match, TRBD1 (6 bases). This CDR3 spans 14 amino acids. Germline values: CDR1 SQVTM, CDR2 ANQGSEA. CDR3 region: CSVVKGDQSYGQYF. In DNA form, the CDR3 reads TGCAGCGTTGTTAAGGGGGACCAGTCCTACGGGCAGTACTTC.

This clonotype was observed a handful of times. J is TRBJ2-2 and V is TRBV15; 7 positions agree with TRBD1. The V segment lost 3 bases and the J segment 1 base; nucleotides outside the gene matches: 5. The V gene's germline CDR1 is LNHNV and CDR2 YYDKDF (reference sequence). This CDR3 has 16 amino acids. The CDR3 protein is CATSSGTVLNTGELFF. DNA for the CDR3: TGTGCCACCAGCAGCGGGACAGTTCTGAACACCGGGGAGCTGTTTTTT.

This clonotype was detected many times. The V gene is TRBV27, the J gene TRBJ1-5; D possibly corresponds to TRBD1 (5 bases). V lost 6 bases and J 1 base, leaving 16 bases between the germline ends. Germline CDR1 reads MNHEY; CDR2 reads SMNVEV (reference sequence). This CDR3 spans 16 amino acids. The CDR3 nucleotides read TGTGCCAGCAGCCTCACCGCAGGGACGAGCAATCAGCCCCAGCATTTT. This codes for CASSLTAGTSNQPQHF.

As to this clonotype: This may be a read error: a much more frequent sequence differs by one nucleotide. This chain joins TRBV30 and TRBJ2-3, with D uncertain. V was shortened by 8 bases and J by 0 bases, with 12 bases between the two germline ends. Germline V gives CDR1 GTSNPN, CDR2 SVGIG (reference sequence). This CDR3 has 13 residues. CDR3 amino acids: CARAFGSTDTQYF. DNA for the CDR3: TGTGCCCGGGCCTTTGGGAGCACAGATACGCAGTATTTT.

This clonotype has ten or more counts. V and J are TRBV4-3 and TRBJ1-4; the D is unclear. The germline gives CDR1 LGHNA, CDR2 YSLEER. This CDR3 contains 13 residues. The V and J ends lost 3 bases and 14 bases respectively, with 16 bases between them. The DNA for the CDR3 is TGCGCCAGCAGCCAGGTCCAGAGGGCCGACCTGTTTTTT. Translated: CASSQVQRADLFF.

This clonotype was detected ten times or more. The V gene is TRBV13, the J gene TRBJ2-4, with TRBD2 matching 9 bases. Germline V lookup: CDR1 PRHDT, CDR2 FYEKMQ (reference sequence). V was clipped by 4 bases and J by 12 bases; unmatched bases: 4. The CDR3 sequence is 12 residues long. The DNA of the CDR3 is TGTGCCAGCAGCTCTAGCGGGGCCACTCAGTACTTC. It yields the protein CASSSSGATQYF. The full variable domain, in which reference TRBV13 and TRBJ2-4 provide the parts outside the CDR3, is AAGVIQSPRHLIKEKRETATLKCYPIPRHDTVYWYQQGPGQDPQFLISFYEKMQSDKGSIPDRFSAQQFSDYHSELNMSSLELGDSALYFCASSSSGATQYFGAGTRLSVL.

This clonotype came up once. No conserved phenylalanine or tryptophan ends this CDR3, so it is likely a read error. J is TRBJ2-3 and V is TRBV20-1; 11 bases agree with TRBD2. In germline, CDR1 is DFQATT, CDR2 SNEGSKA (reference sequence). V was clipped by 4 bases and J by 2 bases; unmatched bases: 8. This CDR3 contains 16 residues. The CDR3 loop reads CSAIPLTSGNTDTQYL. DNA of the CDR3: TGCAGTGCTATTCCTTTGACTAGCGGGAACACAGATACGCAGTATCTT.

Worth noting for this clonotype: Given a much more abundant clone one base away, this may be a read error. The chain employs TRBV6-5 and TRBJ1-3, with a tentative D call TRBD1 (6 bases). Germline V gene lookup returns CDR1 MNHEY and CDR2 SVGAGI. CDR3 length equals 14 residues. V was pared by 7 bases and J by 3 bases, with 13 bases between. The chain's CDR3 is CASNRAGFGNTIYF. The CDR3 DNA is TGTGCCAGCAACAGGGCGGGCTTTGGAAACACCATATATTTT.

The genes are TRBV6-2 or TRBV6-3 and TRBJ2-7; D unresolved. Germline V CDR1 and CDR2: MNHEY, SVGEGT. This CDR3 is 14 amino acids long. Deletions cut 3 bases from V and 6 bases from J, with 15 bases between. CDR3 DNA: TGTGCCAGCAGTTATACCGGCTTGCTTGGCGAGCAGTACTTC. This codes for CASSYTGLLGEQYF.